What follows are 18 T cell receptor beta chains derived from one specimen sequenced in a study of radiotherapy plus CTLA-4 blockade in lung cancer. Repertoires were generated with immunoSEQ multiplex PCR, while TCRdb's copy carries only in-frame clones and drops some. The sample has approximately 85,000 clones, approximately 86% seen once. Specimen: peripheral blood, collected from a patient treated with radiotherapy plus ipilimumab. All receptors come from a human donor with non-small cell lung cancer who had a partial response to radiotherapy plus ipilimumab.

A note on this clone: Compared with germline, one end of the junction differs, possibly owing to a read error. The identical CDR3 is also encoded by other nucleotide sequences in the sample. The chain employs TRBV7-2 and TRBJ1-2; 10 bases are a match to TRBD1. This CDR3 is built from 14 residues. The germline CDR1 and CDR2 sequences are SGHTA and FQGNSA. CDR3 in DNA: TGCGCCAGCAGCTTAGACAGGGGGCGAGCTGGCTACACCTTC. Protein sequence: CASSLDRGRAGYTF.

The rearrangement uses TRBV2 and TRBJ1-4; TRBD1 aligns across 8 bases. This CDR3 is 14 amino acids long. Germline CDR1 reads SNHLY; CDR2 reads FYNNEI. V shed 8 bases, J shed 7 bases, and the junction held 9 bases outside the gene matches. CDR3 residues: CASSPGGVGEKLFF. The CDR3 DNA is TGTGCCAGCTCCCCAGGGGGCGTGGGTGAAAAACTGTTTTTT. The full variable domain, rest sourced from reference TRBV2 and TRBJ1-4, is EPEVTQTPSHQVTQMGQEVILRCVPISNHLYFYWYRQILGQKVEFLVSFYNNEISEKSEIFDDQFSVERPDGSNFTLKIRSTKLEDSAMYFCASSPGGVGEKLFFGSGTQLSVL.

V and J are TRBV28 and TRBJ2-7; 10 bases match TRBD2. V lost 5 bases, J lost 2 bases, and 6 bases stayed unmatched. Germline values: CDR1 MDHEN, CDR2 SYDVKM. The CDR3 loop spans 15 amino acids. The CDR3 DNA sequence: TGTGCCAGCAGTGTTACAGGACTAGCGGCCTACGAGCAGTACTTC. It codes for CASSVTGLAAYEQYF.

The count of this clone is one. The chain recombines TRBV11-2 with TRBJ2-2; no clear D gene. The CDR3 spans 15 residues. The germline V gene encodes CDR1 SGHAT and CDR2 FQNNGV. V gave up 2 bases and J gave up 4 bases, with 11 bases separating them. CDR3 bases: TGTGCCAGCAGCTTACTAGTCTCGTCCACCGGGGAGCTGTTTTTT. This sequence encodes CASSLLVSSTGELFF.

The chain couples TRBV6-5 to TRBJ2-3; no firm D call. Trimming removed 5 bases at V and 0 bases at J, with 9 bases between. The CDR3 length is 14 residues. Per germline, CDR1 MNHEY and CDR2 SVGAGI. CDR3: CASSERGSTDTQYF. The CDR3 nucleotides are TGTGCCAGCAGTGAACGTGGCAGCACAGATACGCAGTATTTT.

This chain uses TRBV28 with TRBJ1-2, with D possibly matching TRBD1 (6 bases). Trimming took 3 bases from V and 2 from J, leaving 10 bases between them. The CDR3 spans 14 residues. The germline V gene has CDR1 MDHEN and CDR2 SYDVKM. In nucleotides, the CDR3 is TGTGCCAGCAGTTTTCGTACAGGGAACTATGGCTACACCTTC. Protein product: CASSFRTGNYGYTF.

CDR3 bases: TGTGCCAGCAGCTTAGTCGGGAACCACTACGAGCAGTACTTC. Encoded protein: CASSLVGNHYEQYF. This chain links TRBV13 with TRBJ2-7; TRBD2 is a possible D gene (5 bases). With 1 base removed from V and 3 bases from J, the gap between germline ends came to 10 bases. The CDR3 extends over 14 amino acids. CDR1 is PRHDT and CDR2 is FYEKMQ in the germline V gene (reference sequence).

The chain couples TRBV2 to TRBJ2-2; a possible D gene is TRBD1 (6 bases). Per germline, CDR1 SNHLY and CDR2 FYNNEI. Trimming shortened V by 7 bases and J by 7 bases, and 7 bases separated the two germline ends. This CDR3 comprises 11 residues. For the CDR3, the DNA is TGTGCCAGCACCAGGGGCGGGGAGCTGTTTTTT. Its protein product is CASTRGGELFF.

The CDR3 DNA reads as TGTGCCAGCGATACAGGGTATAGCAATCAGCCCCAGCATTTT. Amino acids: CASDTGYSNQPQHF. This sequence joins TRBV6-1 and TRBJ1-5, with a possible D match to TRBD1 (6 bases). Germline CDR1 and CDR2: MNHNS and SASEGT. The CDR3 spans 14 residues. V shed 8 bases and J shed 0 bases, with 11 bases lying between them.

The rearrangement uses TRBV30 and TRBJ2-7; TRBD2 agrees at 9 bases. The CDR3 runs 15 residues. Germline V gene sequence: CDR1 GTSNPN, CDR2 SVGIG (reference sequence). With V trimmed by 4 bases and J by 2 bases, 9 bases remained unmatched. CDR3 DNA: TGTGCCTGGACCCCGACTAGCGGCTTTACCTACGAGCAGTACTTC. Protein: CAWTPTSGFTYEQYF. Using reference TRBV30 and TRBJ2-7 for the parts outside the CDR3, the full variable domain is SQTIHQWPATLVQPVGSPLSLECTVEGTSNPNLYWYRQAAGRGLQLLFYSVGIGQISSEVPQNLSASRPQDRQFILSSKKLLLSDSGFYLCAWTPTSGFTYEQYFGPGTRLTVT.

The rearrangement joins TRBV29-1 to TRBJ2-5; 12 bases are shared with TRBD1. Germline loops: CDR1 SQVTM, CDR2 ANQGSEA. The CDR3 spans 13 residues. With 6 bases clipped from V and 4 bases from J, the junction kept 3 bases outside the gene matches. CDR3 sequence (DNA): TGCAGCGTGGGACAGGGGGCGCGAGAGACCCAGTACTTC. Translating gives CSVGQGARETQYF.

The genes are TRBV11-2 and TRBJ2-3; D unresolved. CDR1 and CDR2 (germline): SGHAT, FQNNGV. Trimming took 3 bases from V and 5 from J, leaving 6 bases between them. The CDR3 runs to 12 residues. The CDR3 here is CASSFSKDTQYF. The CDR3 nucleotides read TGTGCCAGCAGCTTTTCAAAAGATACGCAGTATTTT. The full variable domain, with the rest looked up from reference TRBV11-2 and TRBJ2-3, is EAGVAQSPRYKIIEKRQSVAFWCNPISGHATLYWYQQILGQGPKLLIQFQNNGVVDDSQLPKDRFSAERLKGVDSTLKIQPAKLEDSAVYLCASSFSKDTQYFGPGTRLTVL.

The chain joins TRBV5-1 to TRBJ1-1, with TRBD1 as a possible D gene (6 bases). Germline V gives CDR1 SGHRS, CDR2 YFSETQ. V lost 7 bases, J lost 1 base, and 17 bases lay in between. CDR3 length equals 15 residues. Here the CDR3 DNA reads TGCGCCAGCTCAATAGGGGGGGCGGGGAACACTGAAGCTTTCTTT. Translating gives CASSIGGAGNTEAFF.

V is TRBV4-1 and J is TRBJ2-7; possible D gene TRBD2, 7 bases. Germline V gene sequence: CDR1 MGHRA, CDR2 YSYEKL. Trimming shortened V by 0 bases and J by 2 bases, and 14 bases separated the two germline ends. The CDR3 totals 16 residues. The CDR3 DNA follows: TGCGCCAGCAGCCAAGATGACCGGGGGGCCACCTACGAGCAGTACTTC. It translates to CASSQDDRGATYEQYF.

The rearrangement uses TRBV4-1 and TRBJ2-3; the D is unclear. The length of the CDR3 is 14 residues. V lost 5 bases to trimming and J lost 0 bases, with 9 bases between them. CDR1 and CDR2 from the germline V gene are MGHRA and YSYEKL. The CDR3 DNA follows: TGCGCCAGCAGCAAACTTTCTAGCACAGATACGCAGTATTTT. Translation: CASSKLSSTDTQYF.

The chain joins TRBV19 to TRBJ1-6; tentative D call: TRBD1 (5 bases). Germline CDR1 and CDR2: LNHDA and SQIVND (reference sequence). V was clipped by 4 bases and J by 10 bases, with 20 bases between them. This CDR3 contains 16 residues. The CDR3 reads CASSTVDIRAGSPLHF. The CDR3 DNA reads as TGTGCCAGTAGTACGGTGGACATTCGGGCCGGATCACCCCTCCACTTT.

Worth noting for this clone: Other DNA sequences in this sample translate to the same CDR3. The CDR3 here is CASSLAGDTQYF. In DNA, the CDR3 is TGCGCCAGCAGCCTAGCGGGAGATACGCAGTATTTT. The V call is TRBV5-1, the J call TRBJ2-3, with 8 bases that match TRBD2. CDR1 and CDR2 from the germline V gene are SGHRS and YFSETQ. J was trimmed by 5 bases and V by 4 bases; bases with no gene match: 0. There are 12 residues in the CDR3.

The chain links TRBV6-1 to TRBJ2-7; tentative D call: TRBD1 (6 bases). Germline values: CDR1 MNHNS, CDR2 SASEGT. The CDR3 contains 12 residues. The ends were cut back, 5 bases at V and 4 bases at J, with 9 bases in the middle. This chain's CDR3 is CASSTQGYEQYF. The CDR3 DNA follows: TGTGCCAGCAGTACACAGGGATACGAGCAGTACTTC.